This TCR beta chain was identified in a study of cytomegalovirus exposure and HLA in healthy donors. Study-level points and caveats: Researchers reported in a later analysis that a missense DCLRE1C variant was tied to TCR beta V- and J-gene trimming. Of the V segments, some could not be distinguished, including TRBV6-2 and TRBV6-3, and were excluded. Earlier findings revealed that most TCR beta V segments proved productive either about 90% or about 30% of the time.

V shed 5 bases and J 0 bases; nucleotides not matched to a gene: 9. Per germline, CDR1 SEHNR and CDR2 FQNEAQ (reference sequence). The CDR3 runs 18 residues. Details on this clone: Its antigen is still unknown.

The primer mix had 60 Vbeta and 13 Jbeta primers. Repertoires were generated with immunoSEQ multiplex PCR, while TCRdb's copy carries only in-frame clones and drops some. The sample records 250,000 to 350,000 clones, roughly 90% being singletons. This TCR was recovered from a woman between 18 and 29 years old in good health and CMV-seronegative. This sequence joins TRBV7-9 and TRBJ2-6; 8 bases align to TRBD2. Sequencing used PBMCs. The CDR3 is CASSPIGRGDSGANVLTF. The CDR3 DNA is TGTGCCAGCAGCCCCATCGGGAGGGGAGACTCTGGGGCCAACGTCCTGACTTTC.